This T cell receptor (beta chain) was recorded in a study of cytomegalovirus exposure and HLA in healthy donors. Points from the study as a whole: Most TCR sequences proved rare, with some public TCRs found in many donors. It was fewer than 200 TCR beta chains that were listed as cytomegalovirus-associated.

While the first cohort had about 610 subjects, the donors belonged to the separate validation cohort of over a hundred subjects. As for this clone: No antigen is known for it.

Generated by immunoSEQ multiplex PCR, the TCRdb table keeps only in-frame clones and is missing some. The sample records 150,000 or so clones, about four fifths being singletons. The CDR3 has 12 residues. Between the trimmed V and J ends, which lost 1 base and 4 bases, there was a span of 6 bases. CDR1 is SGHTS and CDR2 is YDEGEE in the germline V gene. The genes are TRBV5-8 and TRBJ2-7; D is uncertain. The specimen was PBMCs. This receptor was obtained from a man aged 30 to 45 in good health and CMV-seropositive. The chain's CDR3 is CASSLTRYEQYF. Here the CDR3 DNA reads TGTGCCAGCAGCTTGACGAGATACGAGCAGTACTTC.